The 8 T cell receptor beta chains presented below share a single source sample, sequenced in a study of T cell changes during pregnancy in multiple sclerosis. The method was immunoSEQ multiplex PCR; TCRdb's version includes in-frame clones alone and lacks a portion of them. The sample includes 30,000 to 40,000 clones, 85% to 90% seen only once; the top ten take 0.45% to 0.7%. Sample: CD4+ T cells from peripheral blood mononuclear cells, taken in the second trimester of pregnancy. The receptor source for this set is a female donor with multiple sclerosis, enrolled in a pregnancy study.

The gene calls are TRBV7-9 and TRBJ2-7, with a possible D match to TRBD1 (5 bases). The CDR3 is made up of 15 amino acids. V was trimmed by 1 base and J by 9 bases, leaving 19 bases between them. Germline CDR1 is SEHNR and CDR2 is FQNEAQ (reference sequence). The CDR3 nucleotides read TGTGCCAGCAGCTTAGATTCGGGCAGGGTGAAGTGGCAGTACTTC. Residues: CASSLDSGRVKWQYF.

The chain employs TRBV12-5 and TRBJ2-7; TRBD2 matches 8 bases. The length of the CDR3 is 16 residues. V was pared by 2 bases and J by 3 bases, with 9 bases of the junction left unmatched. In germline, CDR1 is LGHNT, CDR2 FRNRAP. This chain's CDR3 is CASGLILAGGNYEQYF. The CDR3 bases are TGTGCTAGTGGTTTGATCCTTGCGGGAGGTAACTACGAGCAGTACTTC.

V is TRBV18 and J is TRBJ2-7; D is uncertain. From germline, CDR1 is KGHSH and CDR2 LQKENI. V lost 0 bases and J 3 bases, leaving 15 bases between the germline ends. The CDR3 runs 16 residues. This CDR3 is CASSPPYASTGYEQYF. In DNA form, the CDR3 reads TGTGCCAGCTCACCACCGTACGCGTCGACGGGCTACGAGCAGTACTTC.

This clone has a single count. This CDR3 reads CAWSATRRQETQYF. The CDR3, as DNA: TGTGCCTGGAGTGCAACGAGGCGCCAAGAGACCCAGTACTTC. This chain uses TRBV30 with TRBJ2-5; D is unresolved. Trimming removed 1 base at V and 1 base at J, with 10 bases between. CDR1 and CDR2 (germline): GTSNPN, SVGIG (reference sequence). The CDR3 extends over 14 amino acids.

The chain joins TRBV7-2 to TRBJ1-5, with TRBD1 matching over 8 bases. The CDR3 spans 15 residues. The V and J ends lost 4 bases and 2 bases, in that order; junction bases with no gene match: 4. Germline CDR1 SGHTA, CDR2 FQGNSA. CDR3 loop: CASSYDRGGNQPQHF. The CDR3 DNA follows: TGTGCCAGCAGCTACGACAGGGGAGGCAATCAGCCCCAGCATTTT.

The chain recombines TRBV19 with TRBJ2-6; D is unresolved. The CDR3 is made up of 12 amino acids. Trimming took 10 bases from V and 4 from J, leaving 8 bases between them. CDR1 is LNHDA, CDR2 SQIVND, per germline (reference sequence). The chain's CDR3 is CATKRGANVLTF. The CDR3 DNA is TGTGCCACCAAGAGGGGGGCCAACGTCCTGACTTTC.

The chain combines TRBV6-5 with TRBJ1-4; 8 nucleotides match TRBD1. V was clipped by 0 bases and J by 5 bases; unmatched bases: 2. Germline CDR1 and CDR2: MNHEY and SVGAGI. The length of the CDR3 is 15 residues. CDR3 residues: CASSYSTGENEKLFF. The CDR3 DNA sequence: TGTGCCAGCAGTTACTCGACAGGGGAGAATGAAAAACTGTTTTTT.

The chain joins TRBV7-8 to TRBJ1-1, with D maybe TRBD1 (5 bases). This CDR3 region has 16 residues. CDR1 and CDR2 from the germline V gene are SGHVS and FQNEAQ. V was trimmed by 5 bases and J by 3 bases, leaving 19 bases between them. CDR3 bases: TGTGCCAGCAGCCGCCTCAGGGTTGCTCCCTACACTGAAGCTTTCTTT. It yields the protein CASSRLRVAPYTEAFF.